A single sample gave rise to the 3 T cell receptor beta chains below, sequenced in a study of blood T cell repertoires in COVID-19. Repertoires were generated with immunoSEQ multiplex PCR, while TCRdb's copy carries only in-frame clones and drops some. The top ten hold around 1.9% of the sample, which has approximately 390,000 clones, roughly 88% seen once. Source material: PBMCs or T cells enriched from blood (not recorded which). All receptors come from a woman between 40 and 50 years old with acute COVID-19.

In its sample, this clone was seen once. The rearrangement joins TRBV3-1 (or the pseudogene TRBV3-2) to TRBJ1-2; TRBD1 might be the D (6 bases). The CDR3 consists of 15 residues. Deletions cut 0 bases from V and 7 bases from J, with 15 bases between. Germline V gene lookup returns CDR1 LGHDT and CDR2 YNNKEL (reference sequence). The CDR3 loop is CASSQDGDILFGYTF. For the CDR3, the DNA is TGTGCCAGCAGCCAAGATGGGGACATCCTATTTGGCTACACCTTC.

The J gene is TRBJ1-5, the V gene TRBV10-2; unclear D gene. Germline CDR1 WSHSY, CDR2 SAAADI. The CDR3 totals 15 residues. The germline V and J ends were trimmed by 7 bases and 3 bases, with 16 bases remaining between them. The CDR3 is CASTPGRSHNQPQHF. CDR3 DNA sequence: TGCGCCAGCACCCCTGGTCGGAGCCACAATCAGCCCCAGCATTTT.

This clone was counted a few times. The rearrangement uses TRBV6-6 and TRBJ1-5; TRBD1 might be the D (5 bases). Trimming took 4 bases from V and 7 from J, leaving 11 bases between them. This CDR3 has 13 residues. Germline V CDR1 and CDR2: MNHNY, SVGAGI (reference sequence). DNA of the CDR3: TGTGCCAGCAGTTGGGGGGAACGGCAGCCCCAGCATTTT. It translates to CASSWGERQPQHF.